This passage covers 2 T cell receptor beta chains from one sample sequenced in a study of human T cells and chemical hapten exposure. Time point denoted: healthy volunteer bleed at 2 weeks. Whole blood that had not been fractionated was the source of extracted total RNA. TCRdb analysed the RACE reads with MiXCR anew, one entry per CDR3 protein. The data show over 100,000 distinct CDR3 sequences, with around 8.2% seen just once and about 1.8% held by the top ten. The sequenced sample consisted of whole blood. The receptors were gathered from a male donor in good health. Some clones in this sample may be carry-over from other donors' samples.

V usage is TRBV5-1 and J usage is TRBJ2-1; 13 bases fit TRBD2. Looked up from germline, CDR1 is SGHRS and CDR2 is YFSETQ. V gave up 2 bases and J gave up 3 bases; unmatched junction bases: 5. This CDR3 has 17 residues. CDR3 coding DNA: TGCGCCAGCAGCTTAGGACTAGCGGGAGTGAACTACAATGAGCAGTTCTTC. It is translated as CASSLGLAGVNYNEQFF.

This clonotype was picked up a small number of times. This chain uses TRBV14 with TRBJ2-3, with TRBD2 identical over 9 bases. Germline V gene sequence: CDR1 SGHDN, CDR2 FVKESK. V was pared by 2 bases and J by 1 base, with 19 bases of the junction left unmatched. The CDR3 contains 21 residues. CDR3 in DNA: TGTGCCAGCAGCCAATTATCGGGAGCGGGGGGCACCGGAACTGGCACAGATACGCAGTATTTT. This codes for CASSQLSGAGGTGTGTDTQYF.